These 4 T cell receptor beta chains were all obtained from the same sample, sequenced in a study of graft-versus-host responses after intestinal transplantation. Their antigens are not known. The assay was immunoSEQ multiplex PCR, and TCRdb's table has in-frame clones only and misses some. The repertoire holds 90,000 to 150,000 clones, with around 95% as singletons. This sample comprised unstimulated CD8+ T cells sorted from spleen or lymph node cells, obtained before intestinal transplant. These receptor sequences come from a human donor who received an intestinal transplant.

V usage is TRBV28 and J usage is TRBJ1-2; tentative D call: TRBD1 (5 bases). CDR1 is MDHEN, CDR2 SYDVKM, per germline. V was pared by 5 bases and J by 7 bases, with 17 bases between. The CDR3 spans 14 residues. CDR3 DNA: TGTGCCAGCAGTGACAGTTCGGGGAGCGGTGGCTACACCTTC. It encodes CASSDSSGSGGYTF.

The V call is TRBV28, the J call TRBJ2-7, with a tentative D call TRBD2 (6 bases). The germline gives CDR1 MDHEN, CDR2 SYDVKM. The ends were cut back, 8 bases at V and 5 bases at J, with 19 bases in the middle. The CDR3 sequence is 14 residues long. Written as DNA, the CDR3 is TGTGCCAGCGTAATGATCCCCGGGAGCCACGAGCAGTACTTC. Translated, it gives CASVMIPGSHEQYF.

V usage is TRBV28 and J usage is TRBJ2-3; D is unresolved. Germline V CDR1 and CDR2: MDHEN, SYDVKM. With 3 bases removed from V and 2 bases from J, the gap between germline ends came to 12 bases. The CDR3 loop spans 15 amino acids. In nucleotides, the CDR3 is TGTGCCAGCAGTTTTAGGCCAGACCTCACAGATACGCAGTATTTT. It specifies CASSFRPDLTDTQYF.

CDR3 coding DNA: TGTGCCAGCAGTGTACAATCTGATCCGCTACTGAACACTGAAGCTTTCTTT. Translated: CASSVQSDPLLNTEAFF. This chain connects TRBV6-1 to TRBJ1-1, with no clear D. Trimming left V 4 bases short and J 0 bases short, with 18 bases between. CDR1 is MNHNS, CDR2 SASEGT, per germline. The CDR3 has 17 residues.